This TCR beta chain is from a study of identical twins. General study results and limits: Out-of-frame alpha sequences common to twins exhibited an excess of low generation probability. Potential partial confounding of zero-insertion analyses by invariant MAIT and iNKT cells was noted.

Ten or more counts support this clonotype. Antigen: not known. Healthy Caucasians provided all donations. The cDNA had a unique molecular identifier and a template-switch universal primer site. MiXCR was run by TCRdb on the 5' RACE reads, yielding one entry per CDR3 protein. The top ten clones hold 7.5% to 9.5% of a sample with a few hundred thousand distinct CDR3 sequences, roughly 9% of them seen once. CDR1 is SEHNR and CDR2 is FQNEAQ in the germline V gene (reference sequence). V lost 5 bases, J lost 8 bases, and 15 bases lay in between. The CDR3 covers 14 residues. The TCR originated in a woman aged 50 to 65 in good health. Sequenced: naive T cells sorted from blood. The rearrangement joins TRBV7-9 to TRBJ1-4; the D gene is possibly TRBD1 (5 bases). For the CDR3, the DNA is TGTGCCAGCAGCGAGAGTGGAGGGGCCGAAAAACTGTTTTTT. Translating it yields CASSESGGAEKLFF.